This entry is about one T cell receptor (beta chain). Its target is not known. The data were taken from a study of tumor-infiltrating lymphocytes in localized non-small cell lung cancer. Study in general: The cohort mixed smokers and never-smokers, several histologies, and some post-neoadjuvant-chemotherapy samples.

Sequenced by immunoSEQ multiplex PCR; TCRdb stores in-frame clones only, minus some. The table has about 18,000 clones, roughly 76% seen once. General study findings and limits: Recurrence-free survival showed no association with tumor T-cell fraction.

Trimming at V came to 0 bases and at J to 2 bases, leaving 4 bases not matched to a gene. This CDR3 spans 15 amino acids. Germline V lookup: CDR1 SGDLS, CDR2 YYNGEE. The clonotype originates from a human donor with non-small cell lung cancer. Sample: lung tumor tissue. The J gene is TRBJ2-7, the V gene TRBV9; 8 bases align to TRBD1. The CDR3 DNA sequence: TGTGCCAGCAGCGTAGGTCCAGGGGGCACCTACGAGCAGTACTTC. It encodes CASSVGPGGTYEQYF.